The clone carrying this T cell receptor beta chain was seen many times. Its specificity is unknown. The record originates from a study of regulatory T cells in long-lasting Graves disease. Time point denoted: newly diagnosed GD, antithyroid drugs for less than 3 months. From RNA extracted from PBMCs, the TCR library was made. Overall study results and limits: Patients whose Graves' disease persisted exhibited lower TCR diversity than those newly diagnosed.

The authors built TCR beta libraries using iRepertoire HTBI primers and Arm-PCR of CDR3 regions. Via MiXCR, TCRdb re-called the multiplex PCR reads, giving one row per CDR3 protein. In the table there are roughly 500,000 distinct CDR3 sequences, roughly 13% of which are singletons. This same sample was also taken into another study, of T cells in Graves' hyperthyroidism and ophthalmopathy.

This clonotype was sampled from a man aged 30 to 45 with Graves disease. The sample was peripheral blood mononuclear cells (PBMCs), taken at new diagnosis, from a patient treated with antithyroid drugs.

CDR3 in DNA: TGTGCCAGCAGCTCCGACAGGGGGCTGCACCGAGATACGCAGTATTTT. It is translated as CASSSDRGLHRDTQYF. The rearrangement joins TRBV7-9 to TRBJ2-3, with TRBD1 matching 10 bases. Trimming removed 4 bases from V and 5 bases from J; junction bases left unmatched: 9. The CDR3 consists of 16 residues. Germline CDR1 reads SEHNR; CDR2 reads FQNEAQ (reference sequence).